Listed below are T cell receptor beta chains from one sample, sequenced in a study of vaccination and CD4 T cells after COVID-19. For these receptors, no antigen is known. TCRdb passed the PCR reads through MiXCR, listing each CDR3 protein once. The table has 17,000 or so distinct CDR3 sequences, approximately 50% seen once. The source material was CD4+ T cells from blood, cultured in vitro, sampled before SARS-CoV-2 vaccination. The receptors here all came from a human donor who had recovered from COVID-19. The CDR3 runs from the conserved cysteine through the conserved F or W. The D gene is left open where the match is weak. Expanded clones are given a class, and other clones once, few, many or no size at all.

CDR3aa: CASNSLAGGGYTF; CDR3nt: TGTGCCAGCAATTCATTGGCAGGGGGAGGCTACACCTTC; d_gene: TRBD1; abundance: -; len: 13; v_gene: TRBV27; j_gene: TRBJ1-2
CDR3aa: CSAKTGGNTGELFF; CDR3nt: TGCAGTGCCAAGACAGGGGGCAACACCGGGGAGCTGTTTTTT; d_gene: TRBD1; abundance: -; len: 14; v_gene: TRBV20-1; j_gene: TRBJ2-2
CDR3aa: CASCGVLPRGETQYF; CDR3nt: TGTGCCAGCTGTGGGGTCTTACCGAGAGGGGAGACCCAGTACTTC; d_gene: -; abundance: -; len: 15; v_gene: TRBV2; j_gene: TRBJ2-5
CDR3aa: CASSLRRPPDNSPLHF; CDR3nt: TGTGCCAGCAGTTTAAGGAGGCCACCAGATAATTCACCCCTCCACTTT; d_gene: -; abundance: -; len: 16; v_gene: TRBV12-3/TRBV12-4; j_gene: TRBJ1-6
CDR3aa: CASSTGRGQPQHF; CDR3nt: TGTGCCAGCAGTACAGGACGAGGGCAGCCCCAGCATTTT; d_gene: -; abundance: few; len: 13; v_gene: TRBV6-4; j_gene: TRBJ1-5
CDR3aa: CSARDIRSGNTIYF; CDR3nt: TGCAGTGCTAGAGATATCAGATCTGGAAACACCATATATTTT; d_gene: -; abundance: once; len: 14; v_gene: TRBV20-1; j_gene: TRBJ1-3
CDR3aa: CASSRDYFETIYF; CDR3nt: TGTGCCAGCAGTCGTGATTACTTTGAGACCATATATTTT; d_gene: -; abundance: -; len: 13; v_gene: TRBV6-1; j_gene: TRBJ1-3
CDR3aa: CASSPQTGSTVYF; CDR3nt: TGTGCCAGCAGCCCTCAGACAGGGTCAACCGTATATTTT; d_gene: TRBD1; abundance: -; len: 13; v_gene: TRBV7-8; j_gene: TRBJ1-3
CDR3aa: CASSLARTFYGYTF; CDR3nt: TGTGCCAGCAGCTTAGCGCGAACTTTCTATGGCTACACCTTC; d_gene: -; abundance: few; len: 14; v_gene: TRBV7-2; j_gene: TRBJ1-2
CDR3aa: CASSLAYEQFF; CDR3nt: TGTGCCAGCAGTTTAGCGTATGAGCAGTTCTTC; d_gene: -; abundance: -; len: 11; v_gene: TRBV12-3/TRBV12-4; j_gene: TRBJ2-1
CDR3aa: CASSLPGLNQPQHF; CDR3nt: TGTGCCAGCAGTCTACCGGGCCTCAATCAGCCCCAGCATTTT; d_gene: -; abundance: -; len: 14; v_gene: TRBV6-2/TRBV6-3; j_gene: TRBJ1-5
CDR3aa: CASSRGLGTPGAGELFF; CDR3nt: TGTGCCAGCAGCCGAGGGCTCGGGACTCCGGGGGCCGGGGAGCTGTTTTTT; d_gene: -; abundance: -; len: 17; v_gene: TRBV6-1; j_gene: TRBJ2-2
CDR3aa: CASSSRGNNLGEAFF; CDR3nt: TGTGCCAGCAGTTCCAGGGGTAATAATTTAGGTGAAGCTTTCTTT; d_gene: -; abundance: -; len: 15; v_gene: TRBV6-5; j_gene: TRBJ1-1
CDR3aa: CASSPYLRDRLPNTEAFF; CDR3nt: TGTGCCAGCAGTCCCTACCTCCGGGACAGGCTCCCGAACACTGAAGCTTTCTTT; d_gene: TRBD1; abundance: few; len: 18; v_gene: TRBV27; j_gene: TRBJ1-1
CDR3aa: CASIPGGVGNQPQHF; CDR3nt: TGTGCCAGCATCCCGGGAGGGGTCGGCAATCAGCCCCAGCATTTT; d_gene: -; abundance: -; len: 15; v_gene: TRBV2; j_gene: TRBJ1-5
CDR3aa: CSAGSFQGSTDTQYF; CDR3nt: TGCAGTGCTGGAAGTTTCCAGGGAAGCACAGATACGCAGTATTTT; d_gene: -; abundance: few; len: 15; v_gene: TRBV20-1; j_gene: TRBJ2-3
CDR3aa: CAILGGNYGYTF; CDR3nt: TGTGCCATCCTCGGGGGTAACTATGGCTACACCTTC; d_gene: -; abundance: -; len: 12; v_gene: TRBV6-1; j_gene: TRBJ1-2
CDR3aa: CASSQRGALAGTNTGELFF; CDR3nt: TGCGCCAGCAGCCAGAGGGGAGCTTTAGCGGGAACGAACACCGGGGAGCTGTTTTTT; d_gene: TRBD2; abundance: -; len: 19; v_gene: TRBV4-1; j_gene: TRBJ2-2
CDR3aa: CATRDRGRNGYTF; CDR3nt: TGTGCCACCAGGGACAGGGGACGTAATGGCTACACCTTC; d_gene: TRBD1; abundance: few; len: 13; v_gene: TRBV27; j_gene: TRBJ1-2
CDR3aa: CASSLTSGRPDTQYF; CDR3nt: TGTGCCAGCAGCTTGACTAGCGGGAGACCAGATACGCAGTATTTT; d_gene: TRBD2; abundance: -; len: 15; v_gene: TRBV2; j_gene: TRBJ2-3
CDR3aa: CASSQALGQGSAGYTF; CDR3nt: TGCGCCAGCAGCCAAGCCTTGGGACAGGGATCCGCTGGCTACACCTTC; d_gene: TRBD1; abundance: -; len: 16; v_gene: TRBV4-3; j_gene: TRBJ1-2
CDR3aa: CASRGGQVEEQFF; CDR3nt: TGTGCCAGCAGAGGGGGACAGGTCGAGGAGCAGTTCTTC; d_gene: TRBD1; abundance: -; len: 13; v_gene: TRBV2; j_gene: TRBJ2-1
CDR3aa: CASSEGGGSQETQYF; CDR3nt: TGTGCCAGCAGTGAGGGCGGGGGGTCCCAAGAGACCCAGTACTTC; d_gene: TRBD2; abundance: few; len: 15; v_gene: TRBV2; j_gene: TRBJ2-5
CDR3aa: CSARDRGQGDGGYTF; CDR3nt: TGCAGTGCTAGAGATCGCGGACAGGGAGATGGGGGCTACACCTTC; d_gene: TRBD1; abundance: -; len: 15; v_gene: TRBV20-1; j_gene: TRBJ1-2
CDR3aa: CASSSRGEEAFF; CDR3nt: TGTGCCAGCAGCTCAAGGGGGGAGGAAGCTTTCTTT; d_gene: -; abundance: -; len: 12; v_gene: TRBV7-6; j_gene: TRBJ1-1
CDR3aa: CASSYSPGGANYGYTF; CDR3nt: TGTGCCAGCAGTTACTCCCCAGGGGGGGCTAACTATGGCTACACCTTC; d_gene: TRBD1; abundance: -; len: 16; v_gene: TRBV6-5; j_gene: TRBJ1-2
CDR3aa: CSAMWDRGNEAFF; CDR3nt: TGCAGTGCTATGTGGGACAGGGGGAATGAAGCTTTCTTT; d_gene: TRBD1; abundance: few; len: 13; v_gene: TRBV20-1; j_gene: TRBJ1-1
CDR3aa: CASSLQTTETQYF; CDR3nt: TGTGCCAGCAGTTTACAGACGACGGAGACCCAGTACTTC; d_gene: -; abundance: -; len: 13; v_gene: TRBV28; j_gene: TRBJ2-5
CDR3aa: CASSSPSGAQETQYF; CDR3nt: TGTGCCAGTAGTTCTCCTAGCGGAGCTCAAGAGACCCAGTACTTC; d_gene: TRBD2; abundance: few; len: 15; v_gene: TRBV19; j_gene: TRBJ2-5
CDR3aa: CASSIIGPQTTDTQYF; CDR3nt: TGTGCCAGTAGTATAATTGGCCCTCAGACCACAGATACGCAGTATTTT; d_gene: -; abundance: -; len: 16; v_gene: TRBV19; j_gene: TRBJ2-3
CDR3aa: CASSLGGSGVGTDTQYF; CDR3nt: TGTGCCAGCAGTCTCGGGGGGAGCGGGGTGGGCACAGATACGCAGTATTTT; d_gene: TRBD2; abundance: once; len: 17; v_gene: TRBV12-3/TRBV12-4; j_gene: TRBJ2-3
CDR3aa: CASSYRGQLYGYTF; CDR3nt: TGTGCCAGCAGTTATCGTGGTCAGCTATATGGCTACACCTTC; d_gene: -; abundance: -; len: 14; v_gene: TRBV6-5; j_gene: TRBJ1-2
CDR3aa: CASSIRQGSAGNTIYF; CDR3nt: TGTGCCAGCAGCATACGACAGGGGTCGGCTGGAAACACCATATATTTT; d_gene: TRBD1; abundance: once; len: 16; v_gene: TRBV7-2; j_gene: TRBJ1-3